Shown below are 31 T cell receptor beta chains from a single sample sequenced in a study of blood T cell repertoires in COVID-19. The data were produced by immunoSEQ multiplex PCR, yet TCRdb's version contains in-frame clones alone and is incomplete. The sample carries hundreds of thousands of clones, 90% recorded once. Input material: PBMCs or T cells enriched from blood (not recorded which). These receptors originate from a man in his sixties who had recovered from COVID-19.

This chain connects TRBV6-1 to TRBJ2-7; 9 bases are shared with TRBD1. Looked up from germline, CDR1 is MNHNS and CDR2 is SASEGT. The J segment lost 4 bases and the V segment lost 2 bases, leaving 6 bases of the junction unmatched. The length of the CDR3 is 15 residues. CDR3 in amino acids: CASSERGQGPYEQYF. The CDR3 nucleotides are TGTGCCAGCAGTGAAAGGGGACAGGGTCCTTACGAGCAGTACTTC.

This chain uses TRBV18 with TRBJ2-7, with 9 nucleotides matching TRBD1. Unmatched junction bases numbered 9, after V lost 5 bases and J lost 7 bases. Germline loops: CDR1 KGHSH, CDR2 LQKENI. CDR3 length: 14 amino acids. The CDR3 protein is CASSRDREGWEQYF. DNA for the CDR3: TGTGCCAGCTCAAGGGACAGGGAAGGATGGGAGCAGTACTTC.

The rearrangement links TRBV7-6 to TRBJ1-4; D is ambiguous. The V gene's germline CDR1 is SGHVS and CDR2 FNYEAQ. The V end was cut by 2 bases, the J end by 0 bases, with 7 bases between. The CDR3 length is 15 residues. This chain's CDR3 is CASSLSGTTNEKLFF. DNA of the CDR3: TGTGCCAGCAGCTTATCGGGGACAACTAATGAAAAACTGTTTTTT. The full variable domain, with the rest looked up from reference TRBV7-6 and TRBJ1-4, is GAGVSQSPRYKVTKRGQDVALRCDPISGHVSLYWYRQALGQGPEFLTYFNYEAQQDKSGLPNDRFSAERPEGSISTLTIQRTEQRDSAMYRCASSLSGTTNEKLFFGSGTQLSVL.

This chain joins TRBV19 and TRBJ2-7, with D possibly TRBD1 on 5 matching bases. The V end was cut by 6 bases, the J end by 7 bases, with 10 bases between. The length of the CDR3 is 11 residues. Per germline, CDR1 LNHDA and CDR2 SQIVND (reference sequence). CDR3 loop: CASRLGEEQYF. CDR3 sequence (DNA): TGTGCCAGTAGGTTAGGGGAAGAGCAGTACTTC.

The chain carries TRBV7-3 and TRBJ1-1, with 7 bases matching TRBD1. Germline trimming cut 5 bases from V and 4 bases from J; bases unmatched to any gene: 4. Germline V gene sequence: CDR1 SGHTA, CDR2 FQGTGA. There are 13 residues in the CDR3. This CDR3 is CASSRQGPTEAFF. The CDR3 DNA follows: TGTGCCAGCAGCCGACAGGGACCCACTGAAGCTTTCTTT. The complete variable domain, with remaining parts taken from reference TRBV7-3 and TRBJ1-1, reads GAGVSQTPSNKVTEKGKYVELRCDPISGHTALYWYRQSLGQGPEFLIYFQGTGAADDSGLPNDRFFAVRPEGSVSTLKIQRTERGDSAVYLCASSRQGPTEAFFGQGTRLTVV.

The gene calls are TRBV30 and TRBJ1-5; D unclear. Germline values: CDR1 GTSNPN, CDR2 SVGIG (reference sequence). The CDR3 is made up of 13 amino acids. V lost 0 bases, J lost 7 bases, and 10 bases lay in between. The CDR3 sequence: CAWSVRGRQPQHF. The CDR3 DNA sequence: TGTGCCTGGAGTGTGAGAGGGAGACAGCCCCAGCATTTT.

The chain combines TRBV9 with TRBJ2-7; 10 bases align to TRBD1. The CDR3 spans 16 residues. V was pared by 0 bases and J by 2 bases, with 5 bases of the junction left unmatched. The V gene's germline CDR1 is SGDLS and CDR2 YYNGEE. The CDR3 coding sequence is TGTGCCAGCAGCGTAGGGGCAGGACAGGGGGCCTACGAGCAGTACTTC. This codes for CASSVGAGQGAYEQYF.

This clone was observed a single time. The genes are TRBV2 and TRBJ2-2; perhaps TRBD2 as D (5 bases). V lost 6 bases, J lost 0 bases, and 11 bases lay in between. The CDR3 runs 15 residues. Germline loops: CDR1 SNHLY, CDR2 FYNNEI. CDR3 nucleotides: TGTGCCAGCAGCGGTTCGACTACGAACACCGGGGAGCTGTTTTTT. Amino acid sequence: CASSGSTTNTGELFF.

This clone was seen more than once but under ten times. The chain uses TRBV7-9 and TRBJ2-5; 7 nucleotides line up with TRBD1. This CDR3 contains 13 residues. Per germline, CDR1 SEHNR and CDR2 FQNEAQ (reference sequence). V dropped 6 bases and J dropped 3; count of bases not matched to a gene: 4. The CDR3 here is CASRTDREETQYF. The CDR3 DNA reads as TGTGCCAGCAGGACCGACAGGGAAGAGACCCAGTACTTC. Together with reference TRBV7-9 and TRBJ2-5, the CDR3 gives the full variable domain: DTGVSQNPRHKITKRGQNVTFRCDPISEHNRLYWYRQTLGQGPEFLTYFQNEAQLEKSRLLSDRFSAERPKGSFSTLEIQRTEQGDSAMYLCASRTDREETQYFGPGTRLLVL.

The gene calls are TRBV27 and TRBJ2-6; D might be TRBD2 (6 bases). CDR1 is MNHEY and CDR2 is SMNVEV in the germline V gene (reference sequence). Trimming left V 6 bases short and J 2 bases short, with 11 bases between. The CDR3 is made up of 15 amino acids. DNA of the CDR3: TGTGCCAGCAGGGCCGGGACTCCTGGGGCCAACGTCCTGACTTTC. Translation: CASRAGTPGANVLTF.

The V and J genes are TRBV6-2 or TRBV6-3 and TRBJ2-1, with 9 bases fitting TRBD2. This CDR3 spans 18 amino acids. Looked up from germline, CDR1 is MNHEY and CDR2 is SVGEGT. The V and J ends lost 4 bases and 0 bases, in that order; junction bases with no gene match: 10. The CDR3: CASSSARLAESSYNEQFF. The DNA for the CDR3 is TGTGCCAGCAGTTCGGCTCGACTAGCGGAGAGCTCCTACAATGAGCAGTTCTTC.

The count of this clone is one. The J gene is TRBJ1-3, the V gene TRBV5-1; tentatively, D is TRBD1 (5 bases). Germline V lookup: CDR1 SGHRS, CDR2 YFSETQ. With 0 bases removed from V and 1 base from J, the gap between germline ends came to 8 bases. The CDR3 is 15 amino acids. The chain's CDR3 is CASSLESGSGNTIYF. CDR3 bases: TGCGCCAGCAGCTTGGAATCAGGGTCTGGAAACACCATATATTTT.

V is TRBV9 and J is TRBJ2-2; D unresolved. The V gene lost 0 bases and the J gene lost 4 bases, with 4 bases spanning the gap. Per the germline V gene, CDR1 is SGDLS and CDR2 is YYNGEE. There are 13 residues in the CDR3. CDR3 loop: CASSVVITGELFF. DNA of the CDR3: TGTGCCAGCAGCGTAGTTATCACCGGGGAGCTGTTTTTT.

CDR3 nucleotide sequence: TGTGCCAGCAGGGGGCCCCCCGGGGAGCTGTTTTTT. Translating it yields CASRGPPGELFF. The chain combines TRBV12-3 or TRBV12-4 with TRBJ2-2, with D maybe TRBD1 (5 bases). This CDR3 spans 12 amino acids. V was shortened by 6 bases and J by 6 bases, with 8 bases between the two germline ends.

The genes are TRBV4-2 and TRBJ2-2; 7 bases are a match to TRBD1. Per the germline V gene, CDR1 is LGHNA and CDR2 is YNFKEQ. CDR3 length: 15 residues. V dropped 6 bases and J dropped 3; count of bases not matched to a gene: 7. The CDR3 DNA reads as TGTGCCAGCAGGCGACAGGGAGCGGACACCGGGGAGCTGTTTTTT. Encoded protein: CASRRQGADTGELFF.

The chain has TRBV18 and TRBJ2-3, with 8 bases identical to TRBD1. There are 16 residues in the CDR3. V lost 6 bases to trimming and J lost 4 bases; unmatched junction nucleotides: 12. Germline loops: CDR1 KGHSH, CDR2 LQKENI. CDR3 sequence: CASSRPDRVGADTQYF. DNA for the CDR3: TGTGCCAGCTCCCGCCCGGACAGGGTTGGGGCAGATACGCAGTATTTT. The full variable domain, with the rest looked up from reference TRBV18 and TRBJ2-3, is NAGVMQNPRHLVRRRGQEARLRCSPMKGHSHVYWYRQLPEEGLKFMVYLQKENIIDESGMPKERFSAEFPKEGPSILRIQQVVRGDSAAYFCASSRPDRVGADTQYFGPGTRLTVL.

The J gene is TRBJ2-1, the V gene TRBV18; 8 nucleotides agree with TRBD1. The CDR3 consists of 15 residues. V lost 5 bases to trimming and J lost 6 bases; unmatched junction nucleotides: 9. In germline, CDR1 is KGHSH, CDR2 LQKENI. The CDR3 region is CASSWSQGAGNEQFF. The CDR3 DNA reads TGTGCCAGCTCATGGTCCCAGGGGGCCGGCAATGAGCAGTTCTTC.

The chain recombines TRBV7-9 with TRBJ1-1; no firm D call. The germline V and J ends were trimmed by 5 bases and 3 bases, with 10 bases remaining between them. Germline V gives CDR1 SEHNR, CDR2 FQNEAQ (reference sequence). This CDR3 comprises 13 residues. This CDR3 is CASSRALDTEAFF. DNA for the CDR3: TGTGCCAGCAGCCGAGCCTTGGACACTGAAGCTTTCTTT.

This rearrangement joins TRBV28 to TRBJ1-2; D is uncertain. The CDR3 extends over 16 amino acids. Per germline, CDR1 MDHEN and CDR2 SYDVKM. V gave up 2 bases and J gave up 7 bases, with 20 bases separating them. The CDR3 loop reads CASSLAGSVELGGYTF. The CDR3 region has the DNA TGTGCCAGCAGTTTAGCCGGATCAGTAGAGCTAGGTGGCTACACCTTC.

The chain employs TRBV7-2 and TRBJ2-7; 12 nucleotides agree with TRBD1. The CDR3 length is 15 residues. Germline CDR1 is SGHTA and CDR2 is FQGNSA. V was pared by 5 bases and J by 2 bases, with 4 bases of the junction left unmatched. In nucleotides, the CDR3 is TGTGCCAGCAGCCTCGGGACAGGGGGCCCCTACGAGCAGTACTTC. Its translation: CASSLGTGGPYEQYF.

This chain joins TRBV7-9 and TRBJ1-1; D remains unclear. V was trimmed by 5 bases and J by 5 bases, leaving 15 bases between them. The CDR3 contains 14 residues. The germline gives CDR1 SEHNR, CDR2 FQNEAQ (reference sequence). CDR3 in DNA: TGTGCCAGCAGCCCCCAAGGCGGTGAGACTGAAGCTTTCTTT. As protein: CASSPQGGETEAFF.

The chain couples TRBV5-4 to TRBJ2-1; 7 nucleotides align to TRBD1. The V segment lost 4 bases and the J segment 7 bases; nucleotides outside the gene matches: 8. Germline V gene lookup returns CDR1 SGHNT and CDR2 YYREEE (reference sequence). The CDR3 contains 14 residues. This CDR3 reads CASSPDKGANEQFF. CDR3 nucleotides: TGTGCCAGCAGCCCGGACAAGGGGGCTAATGAGCAGTTCTTC.

V and J are TRBV5-5 and TRBJ1-1; D unclear. Germline CDR1 is SGHKS and CDR2 is YYEKEE (reference sequence). This CDR3 region has 16 residues. V lost 2 bases and J 0 bases, leaving 14 bases between the germline ends. CDR3 coding DNA: TGTGCCAGCAGCTTCGTTCCGGAGAAAATGAACACTGAAGCTTTCTTT. This codes for CASSFVPEKMNTEAFF. Looking up the rest from reference TRBV5-5 and TRBJ1-1 gives the full variable domain: DAGVTQSPTHLIKTRGQQVTLRCSPISGHKSVSWYQQVLGQGPQFIFQYYEKEERGRGNFPDRFSARQFPNYSSELNVNALLLGDSALYLCASSFVPEKMNTEAFFGQGTRLTVV.

The V gene is TRBV4-1, the J gene TRBJ2-7; the D is unclear. The CDR3 extends over 16 amino acids. V lost 0 bases and J 3 bases, leaving 15 bases between the germline ends. The germline V gene encodes CDR1 MGHRA and CDR2 YSYEKL. CDR3 nucleotide sequence: TGCGCCAGCAGCCAAGATCCCGATACTACGTACTACGAGCAGTACTTC. Translating gives CASSQDPDTTYYEQYF.

The chain combines TRBV27 with TRBJ2-1; 8 bases are a match to TRBD2. The CDR3 length is 16 residues. Germline CDR1 is MNHEY and CDR2 is SMNVEV (reference sequence). V trimming: 5 bases; J trimming: 8 bases; junction bases outside the gene matches: 14. The CDR3, as DNA: TGTGCCAGCAGTGGAAAGGGACTAGGAACTGGGGATGAGCAGTTCTTC. Amino acid sequence: CASSGKGLGTGDEQFF.

The chain uses TRBV4-3 and TRBJ2-1; TRBD2 matches at 9 bases. The germline V gene encodes CDR1 LGHNA and CDR2 YSLEER. Losses at the gene ends were 5 bases for V and 5 bases for J; bases not matched to a gene: 7. This CDR3 has 15 amino acids. The CDR3 sequence is CASSSGTSIHNEQFF. CDR3 nucleotides: TGCGCCAGCAGCTCCGGGACTAGCATCCACAATGAGCAGTTCTTC.

This chain links TRBV10-3 with TRBJ2-7; 9 bases align to TRBD1. CDR3 length: 14 amino acids. With 5 bases clipped from V and 2 bases from J, the junction kept 4 bases outside the gene matches. Looked up from germline, CDR1 is ENHRY and CDR2 is SYGVKD. CDR3 residues: CAISTGGFPYEQYF. The CDR3 DNA is TGTGCCATCAGTACAGGGGGCTTCCCCTACGAGCAGTACTTC.

The chain employs TRBV9 and TRBJ2-5; the D gene is possibly TRBD1 (5 bases). The CDR3 consists of 14 residues. V was shortened by 0 bases and J by 5 bases, with 11 bases between the two germline ends. In germline, CDR1 is SGDLS, CDR2 YYNGEE. The CDR3 DNA follows: TGTGCCAGCAGCGTAGGCGGCAGGGTGGAGACCCAGTACTTC. This translates into CASSVGGRVETQYF.

The V and J genes are TRBV29-1 and TRBJ2-5, with TRBD2 matching 13 bases. Germline trimming cut 7 bases from V and 2 bases from J; bases unmatched to any gene: 4. CDR1 is SQVTM and CDR2 is ANQGSEA in the germline V gene. This CDR3 spans 14 amino acids. The CDR3 DNA reads as TGCAGCGGGTGGGGACTAGCGGGGCAAGAGACCCAGTACTTC. Translated, it gives CSGWGLAGQETQYF.

V is TRBV19 and J is TRBJ1-5; D uncertain. Trimming cost V 4 bases and J 9 bases, with 10 bases left between them. This CDR3 contains 12 residues. Germline lookup yields CDR1 LNHDA and CDR2 SQIVND (reference sequence). The DNA for the CDR3 is TGTGCCAGTAGTACGACCTGGGCGCCCCAGCATTTT. Encoded protein: CASSTTWAPQHF.

The V and J genes are TRBV9 and TRBJ2-1; 14 bases map to TRBD2. Germline trimming cut 0 bases from V and 12 bases from J; bases unmatched to any gene: 8. Looked up from germline, CDR1 is SGDLS and CDR2 is YYNGEE. This CDR3 comprises 16 residues. The CDR3 loop reads CASSVAGGLAGEGQFF. CDR3 bases: TGTGCCAGCAGCGTAGCGGGGGGACTAGCGGGAGAGGGGCAGTTCTTC.